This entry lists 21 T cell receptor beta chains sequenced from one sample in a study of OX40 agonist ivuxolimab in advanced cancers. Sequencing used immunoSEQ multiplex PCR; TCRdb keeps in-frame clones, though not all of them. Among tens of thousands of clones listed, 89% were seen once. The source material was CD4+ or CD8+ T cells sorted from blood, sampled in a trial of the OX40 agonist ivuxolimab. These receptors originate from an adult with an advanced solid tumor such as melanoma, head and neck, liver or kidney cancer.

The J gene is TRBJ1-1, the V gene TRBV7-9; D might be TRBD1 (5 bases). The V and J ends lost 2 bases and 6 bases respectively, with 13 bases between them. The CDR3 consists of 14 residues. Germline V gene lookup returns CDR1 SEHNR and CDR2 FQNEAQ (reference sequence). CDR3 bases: TGTGCCAGCAGCTTAATTCTTGGGGACCCTGAAGCTTTCTTT. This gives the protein CASSLILGDPEAFF.

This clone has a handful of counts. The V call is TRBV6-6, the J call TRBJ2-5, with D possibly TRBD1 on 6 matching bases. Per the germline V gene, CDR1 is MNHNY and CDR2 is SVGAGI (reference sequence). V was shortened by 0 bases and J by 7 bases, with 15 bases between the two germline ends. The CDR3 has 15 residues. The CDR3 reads CASSYSRDMVGTQYF. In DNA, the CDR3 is TGTGCCAGCAGTTACTCCCGGGACATGGTCGGGACCCAGTACTTC.

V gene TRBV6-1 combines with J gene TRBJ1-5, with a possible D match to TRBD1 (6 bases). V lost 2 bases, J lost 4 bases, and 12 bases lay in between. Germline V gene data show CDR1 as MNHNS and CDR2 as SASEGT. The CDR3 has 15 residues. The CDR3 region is CASSEYRALNQPQHF. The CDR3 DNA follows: TGTGCCAGCAGTGAATACAGGGCCCTGAATCAGCCCCAGCATTTT.

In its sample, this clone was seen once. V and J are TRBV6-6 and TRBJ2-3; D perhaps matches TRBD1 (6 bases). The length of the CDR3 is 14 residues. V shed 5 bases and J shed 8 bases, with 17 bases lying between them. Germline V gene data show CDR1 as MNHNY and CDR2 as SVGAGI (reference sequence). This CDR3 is CASSTSRDILTQYF. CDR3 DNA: TGTGCCAGCAGTACGTCCCGGGACATCCTTACGCAGTATTTT.

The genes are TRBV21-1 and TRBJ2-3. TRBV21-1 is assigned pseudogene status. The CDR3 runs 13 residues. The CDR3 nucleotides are TGTGCCAGCAGCAAAGCGCTGATGGATACGCAGTATTTT. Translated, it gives CASSKALMDTQYF.

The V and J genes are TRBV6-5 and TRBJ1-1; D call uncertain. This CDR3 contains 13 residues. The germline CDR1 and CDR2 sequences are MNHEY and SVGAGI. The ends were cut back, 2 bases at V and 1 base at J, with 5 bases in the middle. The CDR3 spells CASSYDGNTEAFF. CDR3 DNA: TGTGCCAGCAGTTACGACGGGAACACTGAAGCTTTCTTT.

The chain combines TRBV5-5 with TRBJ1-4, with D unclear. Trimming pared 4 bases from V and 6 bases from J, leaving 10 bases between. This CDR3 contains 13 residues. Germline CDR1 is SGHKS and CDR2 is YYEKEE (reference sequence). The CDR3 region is CASSLGRYEKLFF. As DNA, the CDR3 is TGTGCCAGCAGCCTAGGACGGTATGAAAAACTGTTTTTT.

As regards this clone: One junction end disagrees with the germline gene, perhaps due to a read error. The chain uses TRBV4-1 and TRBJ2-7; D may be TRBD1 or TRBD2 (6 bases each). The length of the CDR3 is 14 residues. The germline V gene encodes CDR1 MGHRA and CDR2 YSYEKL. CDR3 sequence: CASSQGGPTYEQYF. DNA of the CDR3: TGCGCCAGCAGTCAAGGGGGGCCGACCTACGAGCAGTACTTC.

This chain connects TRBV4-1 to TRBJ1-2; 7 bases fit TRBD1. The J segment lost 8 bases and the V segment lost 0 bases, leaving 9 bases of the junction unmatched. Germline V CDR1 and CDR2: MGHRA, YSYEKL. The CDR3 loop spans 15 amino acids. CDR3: CASSQERQGGWGYTF. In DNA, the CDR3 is TGCGCCAGCAGCCAAGAAAGACAGGGAGGTTGGGGCTACACCTTC.

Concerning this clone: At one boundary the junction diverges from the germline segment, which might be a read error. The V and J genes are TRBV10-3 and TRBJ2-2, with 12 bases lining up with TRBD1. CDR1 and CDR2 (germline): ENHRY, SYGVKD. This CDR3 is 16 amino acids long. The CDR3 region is CAIGDTPGQGARELFF. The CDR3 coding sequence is TGTGCCATCGGTGACACGCCGGGACAGGGGGCCAGGGAGCTGTTTTTT.

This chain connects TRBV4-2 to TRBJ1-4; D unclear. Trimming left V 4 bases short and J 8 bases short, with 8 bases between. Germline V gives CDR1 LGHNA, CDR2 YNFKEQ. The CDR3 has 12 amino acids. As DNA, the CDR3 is TGTGCCAGCAGCCCAGGCAGGGAAAAACTGTTTTTT. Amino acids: CASSPGREKLFF.

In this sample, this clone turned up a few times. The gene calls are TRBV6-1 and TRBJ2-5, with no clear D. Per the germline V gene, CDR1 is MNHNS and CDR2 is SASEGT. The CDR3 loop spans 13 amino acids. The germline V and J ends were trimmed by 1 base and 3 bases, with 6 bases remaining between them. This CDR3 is CASSEGSEETQYF. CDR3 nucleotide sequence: TGTGCCAGCAGTGAAGGGTCAGAAGAGACCCAGTACTTC.

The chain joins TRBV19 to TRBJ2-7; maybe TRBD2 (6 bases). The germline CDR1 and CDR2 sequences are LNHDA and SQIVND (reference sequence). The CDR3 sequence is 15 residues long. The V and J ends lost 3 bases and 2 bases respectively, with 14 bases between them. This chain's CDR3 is CASSIWVADTYEQYF. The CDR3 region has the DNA TGTGCCAGTAGTATCTGGGTAGCGGATACCTACGAGCAGTACTTC.

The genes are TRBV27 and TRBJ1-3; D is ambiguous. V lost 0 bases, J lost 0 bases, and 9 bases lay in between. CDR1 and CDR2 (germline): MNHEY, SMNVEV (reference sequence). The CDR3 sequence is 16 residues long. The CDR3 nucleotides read TGTGCCAGCAGTTTATCCTCAGGCTACTCTGGAAACACCATATATTTT. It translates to CASSLSSGYSGNTIYF.

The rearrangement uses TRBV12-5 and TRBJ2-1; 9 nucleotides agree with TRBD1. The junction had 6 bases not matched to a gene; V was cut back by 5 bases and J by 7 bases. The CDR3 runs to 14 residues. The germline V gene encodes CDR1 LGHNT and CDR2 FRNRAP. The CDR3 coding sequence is TGTGCTAGTGGTATGGGACAGGGTGGGAATGAGCAGTTCTTC. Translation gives CASGMGQGGNEQFF.

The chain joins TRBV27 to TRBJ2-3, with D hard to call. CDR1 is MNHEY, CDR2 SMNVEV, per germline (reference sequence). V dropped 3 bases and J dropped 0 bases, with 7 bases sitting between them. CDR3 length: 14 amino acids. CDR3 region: CASSFGSSTDTQYF. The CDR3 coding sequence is TGTGCCAGCAGTTTTGGATCTAGCACAGATACGCAGTATTTT.

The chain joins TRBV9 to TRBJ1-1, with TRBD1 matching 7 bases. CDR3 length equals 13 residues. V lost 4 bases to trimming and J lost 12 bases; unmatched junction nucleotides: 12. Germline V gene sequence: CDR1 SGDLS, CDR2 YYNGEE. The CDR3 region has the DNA TGTGCCAGCAGCCCAGGTGAAGGGGGCGCGACTTTCTTT. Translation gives CASSPGEGGATFF.

The DNA of the CDR3 is TGCGCCAGCAGCCAAGTGACAGGGAGGTCCTACGAGCAGTACTTC. Translated: CASSQVTGRSYEQYF. The J gene is TRBJ2-5, the V gene TRBV4-1; weak D call: TRBD1 (7 bases). The end of the DNA is better explained by TRBJ2-7, so the J call may be wrong. The CDR3 consists of 15 residues. The germline gives CDR1 MGHRA, CDR2 YSYEKL.

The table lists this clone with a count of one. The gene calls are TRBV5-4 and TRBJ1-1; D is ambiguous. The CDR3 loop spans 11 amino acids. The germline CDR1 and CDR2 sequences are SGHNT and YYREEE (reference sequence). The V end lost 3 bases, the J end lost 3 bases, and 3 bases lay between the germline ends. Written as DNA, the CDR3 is TGTGCCAGCAGCTCGTACACTGAAGCTTTCTTT. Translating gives CASSSYTEAFF.

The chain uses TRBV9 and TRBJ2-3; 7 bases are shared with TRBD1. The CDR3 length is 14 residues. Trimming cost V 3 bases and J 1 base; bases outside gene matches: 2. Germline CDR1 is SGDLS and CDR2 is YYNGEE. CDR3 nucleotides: TGTGCCAGCAGCGATACAGGGGGCACAGATACGCAGTATTTT. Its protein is CASSDTGGTDTQYF.

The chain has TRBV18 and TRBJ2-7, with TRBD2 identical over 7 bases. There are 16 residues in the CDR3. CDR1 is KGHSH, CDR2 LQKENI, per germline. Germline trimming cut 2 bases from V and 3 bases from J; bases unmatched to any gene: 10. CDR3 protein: CASSPTPGLADYEQYF. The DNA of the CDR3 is TGTGCCAGCTCACCAACCCCCGGTCTAGCGGACTACGAGCAGTACTTC.